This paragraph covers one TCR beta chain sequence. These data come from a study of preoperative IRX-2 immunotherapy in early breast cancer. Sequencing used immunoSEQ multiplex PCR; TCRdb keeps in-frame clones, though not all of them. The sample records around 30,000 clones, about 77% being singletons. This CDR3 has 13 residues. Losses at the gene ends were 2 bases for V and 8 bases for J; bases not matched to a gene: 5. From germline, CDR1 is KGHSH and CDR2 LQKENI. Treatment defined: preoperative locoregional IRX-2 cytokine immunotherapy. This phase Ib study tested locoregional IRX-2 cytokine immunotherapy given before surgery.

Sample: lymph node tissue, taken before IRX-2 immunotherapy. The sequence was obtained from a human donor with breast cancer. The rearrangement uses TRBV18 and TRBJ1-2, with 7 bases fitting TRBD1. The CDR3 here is CASSPSGGGGYTF. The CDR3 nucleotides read TGTGCCAGCTCACCATCAGGGGGAGGAGGCTACACCTTC. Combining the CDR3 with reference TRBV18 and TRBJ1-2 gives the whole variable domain NAGVMQNPRHLVRRRGQEARLRCSPMKGHSHVYWYRQLPEEGLKFMVYLQKENIIDESGMPKERFSAEFPKEGPSILRIQQVVRGDSAAYFCASSPSGGGGYTFGSGTRLTVV.